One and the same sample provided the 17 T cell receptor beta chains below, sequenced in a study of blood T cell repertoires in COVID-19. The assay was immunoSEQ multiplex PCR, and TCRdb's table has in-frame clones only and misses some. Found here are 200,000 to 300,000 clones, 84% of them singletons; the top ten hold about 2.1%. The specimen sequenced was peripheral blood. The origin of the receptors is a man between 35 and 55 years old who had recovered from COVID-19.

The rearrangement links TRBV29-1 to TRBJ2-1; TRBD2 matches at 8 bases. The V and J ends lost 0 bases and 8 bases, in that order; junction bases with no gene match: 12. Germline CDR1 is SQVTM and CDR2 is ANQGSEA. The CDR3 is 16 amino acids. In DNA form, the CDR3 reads TGCAGCGTTGAAGATCTTCAACCGGGAGGGCCGTATGAGCAGTTCTTC. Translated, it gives CSVEDLQPGGPYEQFF.

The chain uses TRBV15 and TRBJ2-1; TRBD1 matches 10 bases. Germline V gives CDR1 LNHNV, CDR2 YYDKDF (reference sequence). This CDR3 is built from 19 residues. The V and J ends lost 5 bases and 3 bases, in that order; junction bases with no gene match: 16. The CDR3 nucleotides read TGTGCCACCAGCGCCGGGACAGGGGATTTTAGGCGGTACTACAATGAGCAGTTCTTC. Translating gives CATSAGTGDFRRYYNEQFF.

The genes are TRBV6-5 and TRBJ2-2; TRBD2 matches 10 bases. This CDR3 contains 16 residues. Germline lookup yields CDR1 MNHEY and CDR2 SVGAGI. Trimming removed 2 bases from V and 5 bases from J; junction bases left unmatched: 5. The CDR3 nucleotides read TGTGCCAGCAGTTACGAGACTAGCGGGTGGACCGGGGAGCTGTTTTTT. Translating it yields CASSYETSGWTGELFF.

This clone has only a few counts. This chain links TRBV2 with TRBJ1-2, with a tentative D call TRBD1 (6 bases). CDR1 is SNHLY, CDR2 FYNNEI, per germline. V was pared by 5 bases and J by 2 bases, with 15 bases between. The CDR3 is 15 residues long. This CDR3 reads CASSPTGRRNYGYTF. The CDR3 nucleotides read TGTGCCAGCAGTCCGACAGGCCGTCGCAACTATGGCTACACCTTC.

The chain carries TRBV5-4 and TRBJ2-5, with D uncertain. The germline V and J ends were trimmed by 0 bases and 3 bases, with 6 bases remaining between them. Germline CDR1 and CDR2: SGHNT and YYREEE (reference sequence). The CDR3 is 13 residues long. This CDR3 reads CASSLGREETQYF. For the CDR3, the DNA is TGTGCCAGCAGCTTGGGACGGGAAGAGACCCAGTACTTC.

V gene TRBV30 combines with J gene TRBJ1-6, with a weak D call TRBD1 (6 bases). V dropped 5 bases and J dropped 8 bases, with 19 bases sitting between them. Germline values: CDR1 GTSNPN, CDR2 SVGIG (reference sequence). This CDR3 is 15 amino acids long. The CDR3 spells CAWVALGGLDSPLHF. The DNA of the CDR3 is TGTGCCTGGGTGGCCCTCGGGGGGCTGGATTCACCCCTCCACTTT.

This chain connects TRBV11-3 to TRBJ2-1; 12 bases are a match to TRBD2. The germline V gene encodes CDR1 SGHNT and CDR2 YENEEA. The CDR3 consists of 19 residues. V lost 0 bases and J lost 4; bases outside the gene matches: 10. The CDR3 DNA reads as TGTGCCAGCAGCTTAGAGGGGACTAGCGGGTCTCCCCGGTACAATGAGCAGTTCTTC. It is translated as CASSLEGTSGSPRYNEQFF.

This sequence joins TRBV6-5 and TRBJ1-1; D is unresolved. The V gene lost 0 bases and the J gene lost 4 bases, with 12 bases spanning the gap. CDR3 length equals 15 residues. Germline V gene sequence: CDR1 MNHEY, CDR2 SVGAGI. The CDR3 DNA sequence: TGTGCCAGCAGTTACTCGAGCGTGAGGCCCACTGAAGCTTTCTTT. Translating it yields CASSYSSVRPTEAFF.

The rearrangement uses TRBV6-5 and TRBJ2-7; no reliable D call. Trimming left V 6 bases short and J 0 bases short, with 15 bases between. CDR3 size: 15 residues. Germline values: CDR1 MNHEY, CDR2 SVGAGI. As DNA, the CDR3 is TGTGCCAGCAGCCGCCGGGTTCGGAGCTCCTACGAGCAGTACTTC. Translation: CASSRRVRSSYEQYF.

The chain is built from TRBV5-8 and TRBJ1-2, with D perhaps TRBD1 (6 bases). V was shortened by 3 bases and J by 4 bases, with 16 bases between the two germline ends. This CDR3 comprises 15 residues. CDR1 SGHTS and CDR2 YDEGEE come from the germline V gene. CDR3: CASSWGGQPRYGYTF. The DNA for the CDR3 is TGTGCCAGCAGCTGGGGGGGGCAGCCCCGCTATGGCTACACCTTC. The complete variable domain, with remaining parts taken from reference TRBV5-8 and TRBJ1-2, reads EAGVTQSPTHLIKTRGQQATLRCSPISGHTSVYWYQQALGLGLQFLLWYDEGEERNRGNFPPRFSGRQFPNYSSELNVNALELEDSALYLCASSWGGQPRYGYTFGSGTRLTVV.

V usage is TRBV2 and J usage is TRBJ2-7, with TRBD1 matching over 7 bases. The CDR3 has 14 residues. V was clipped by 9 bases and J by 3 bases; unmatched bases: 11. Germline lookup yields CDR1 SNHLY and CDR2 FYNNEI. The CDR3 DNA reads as TGTGCCAGTAAATTACCGGGACAGTACTACGAGCAGTACTTC. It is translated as CASKLPGQYYEQYF. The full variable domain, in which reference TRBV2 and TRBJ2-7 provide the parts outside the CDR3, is EPEVTQTPSHQVTQMGQEVILRCVPISNHLYFYWYRQILGQKVEFLVSFYNNEISEKSEIFDDQFSVERPDGSNFTLKIRSTKLEDSAMYFCASKLPGQYYEQYFGPGTRLTVT.

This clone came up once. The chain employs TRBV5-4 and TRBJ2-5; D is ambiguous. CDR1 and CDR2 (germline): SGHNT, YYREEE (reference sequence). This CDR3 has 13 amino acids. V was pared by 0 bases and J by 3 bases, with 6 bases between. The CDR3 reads CASSLAGKETQYF. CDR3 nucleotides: TGTGCCAGCAGCTTGGCAGGAAAAGAGACCCAGTACTTC. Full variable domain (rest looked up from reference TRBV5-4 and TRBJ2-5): ETGVTQSPTHLIKTRGQQVTLRCSSQSGHNTVSWYQQALGQGPQFIFQYYREEENGRGNFPPRFSGLQFPNYSSELNVNALELDDSALYLCASSLAGKETQYFGPGTRLLVL.

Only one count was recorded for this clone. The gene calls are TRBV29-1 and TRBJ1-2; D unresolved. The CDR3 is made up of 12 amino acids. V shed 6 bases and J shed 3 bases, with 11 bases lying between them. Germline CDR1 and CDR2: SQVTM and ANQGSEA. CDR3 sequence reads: CSVEKPYYGYTF. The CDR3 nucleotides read TGCAGCGTCGAAAAGCCGTACTATGGCTACACCTTC.

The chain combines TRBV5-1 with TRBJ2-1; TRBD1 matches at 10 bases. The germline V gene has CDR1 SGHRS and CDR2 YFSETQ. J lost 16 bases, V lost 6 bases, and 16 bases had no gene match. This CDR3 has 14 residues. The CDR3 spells CASTQAMGTGAFFF. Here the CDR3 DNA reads TGCGCCAGCACCCAAGCGATGGGGACAGGGGCTTTTTTCTTC.

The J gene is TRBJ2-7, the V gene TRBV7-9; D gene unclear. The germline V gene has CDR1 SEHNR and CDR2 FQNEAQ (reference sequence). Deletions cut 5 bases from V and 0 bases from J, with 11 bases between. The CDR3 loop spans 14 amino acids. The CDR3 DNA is TGTGCCAGCAGCGTAGGTTTCAACTCCTACGAGCAGTACTTC. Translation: CASSVGFNSYEQYF.

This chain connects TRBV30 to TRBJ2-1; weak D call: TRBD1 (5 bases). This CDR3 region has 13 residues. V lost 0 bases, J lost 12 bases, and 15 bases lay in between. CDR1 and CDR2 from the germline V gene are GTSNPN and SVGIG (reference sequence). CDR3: CAWSVLTTRGQFF. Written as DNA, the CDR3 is TGTGCCTGGAGTGTACTCACGACAAGGGGGCAGTTCTTC.

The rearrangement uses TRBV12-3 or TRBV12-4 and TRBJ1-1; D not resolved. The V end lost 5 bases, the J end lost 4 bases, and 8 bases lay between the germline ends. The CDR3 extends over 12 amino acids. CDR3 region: CASSGPGTEAFF. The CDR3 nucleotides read TGTGCCAGCAGTGGCCCAGGCACTGAAGCTTTCTTT.